The next 22 T cell receptor beta chains were all read from a single sample in a study of post-analysis software for immune sequencing data. TCR beta cDNA libraries included unique molecular identifiers. TCRdb called the PCR reads again in MiXCR, with one record for every CDR3 protein. The sample contains around 700,000 distinct CDR3 sequences, approximately 60% of which appear only once. No antigens are known for them. Overall study findings and caveats: Patients showed TRBV5-6, TRBV5-1 and TRBV20-1 among five TRBV segments more frequent than in controls.

The sample taken for sequencing was blood. Receptor source: a girl aged 2 to 10 with multiple sclerosis.

This clonotype was counted a few times. V usage is TRBV6-4 and J usage is TRBJ2-1; 9 bases are shared with TRBD1. This CDR3 is 14 amino acids long. The junction had 6 bases not matched to a gene; V was cut back by 6 bases and J by 6 bases. Per the germline V gene, CDR1 is MRHNA and CDR2 is SNTAGT. The CDR3 nucleotides read TGTGCCAGCAGAGGGACAGGGTCAGGCAATGAGCAGTTCTTC. Its protein product is CASRGTGSGNEQFF.

This clonotype came up a few times. The rearrangement joins TRBV5-1 to TRBJ2-5; TRBD2 matches at 10 bases. The end of the DNA aligns better with TRBJ2-7, so the J call may be wrong. Germline values: CDR1 SGHRS, CDR2 YFSETQ. The CDR3 is 14 residues long. CDR3 bases: TGCGCCAGTGGGGGGACTAGCGAAGCAGACGAGCAGTACTTC. It translates to CASGGTSEADEQYF.

This clonotype came up a few times. This rearrangement joins TRBV5-1 to TRBJ2-1, with TRBD2 matching 11 bases. Germline V gives CDR1 SGHRS, CDR2 YFSETQ. This CDR3 spans 15 amino acids. The V segment lost 4 bases and the J segment 5 bases; nucleotides outside the gene matches: 5. The CDR3 DNA follows: TGCGCCAGCAGCACCGGGACTAGCGGCAACAATGAGCAGTTCTTC. It encodes CASSTGTSGNNEQFF.

This clonotype was detected only a few times. This chain uses TRBV5-1 with TRBJ1-2; 7 nucleotides match TRBD1. The V and J ends lost 0 bases and 4 bases, in that order; junction bases with no gene match: 3. Germline loops: CDR1 SGHRS, CDR2 YFSETQ. The CDR3 runs to 14 residues. CDR3 residues: CASSLEQGFYGYTF. The CDR3 nucleotides are TGCGCCAGCAGCTTGGAACAGGGGTTCTATGGCTACACCTTC.

The chain joins TRBV7-2 to TRBJ2-7, with a tentative D call TRBD2 (6 bases). The DNA end is more similar to TRBJ2-5, so the J call may be wrong. CDR1 is SGHTA and CDR2 is FQGNSA in the germline V gene. This CDR3 comprises 11 residues. As DNA, the CDR3 is TGTGCTACCGGGACTCCAGAGACCCAGTACTTC. Translation: CATGTPETQYF.

The genes are TRBV12-3 or TRBV12-4 and TRBJ1-6; 10 bases match TRBD1. V trimming: 4 bases; J trimming: 8 bases; junction bases outside the gene matches: 8. The CDR3 is made up of 16 amino acids. The CDR3 coding sequence is TGTGCCAGCAGTTCTTCCCGGACAGGGGGACATTCACCCCTCCACTTT. This sequence encodes CASSSSRTGGHSPLHF.

The chain joins TRBV11-2 to TRBJ2-3; 7 bases agree with TRBD1. From germline, CDR1 is SGHAT and CDR2 FQNNGV. This CDR3 has 14 residues. V lost 6 bases to trimming and J lost 2 bases; unmatched junction nucleotides: 5. The CDR3 DNA sequence: TGTGCCAGCAGAAGGACAGGTAACACAGATACGCAGTATTTT. It yields the protein CASRRTGNTDTQYF.

This clonotype was counted only a few times. V usage is TRBV7-2 and J usage is TRBJ1-2, with D maybe TRBD1 (5 bases). Trimming left V 5 bases short and J 8 bases short, with 15 bases between. Germline assignment: CDR1 SGHTA and CDR2 FQGNSA. The CDR3 has 13 residues. CDR3 coding DNA: TGTGCCAGCAGCCCGGCTACAGGTACCGGCTACACCTTC. Residues: CASSPATGTGYTF.

In this sample, this clonotype turned up a few times. The chain links TRBV29-1 to TRBJ2-7; maybe TRBD2 (7 bases). V was trimmed by 6 bases and J by 2 bases, leaving 17 bases between them. CDR1 is SQVTM and CDR2 is ANQGSEA in the germline V gene. The CDR3 has 14 residues. The CDR3 DNA follows: TGCAGCGTCATTTTTAGGGGGGGAACCTACGAGCAGTACTTC. It yields the protein CSVIFRGGTYEQYF.

V and J are TRBV6-6 and TRBJ2-7; D gene unclear. CDR1 is MNHNY, CDR2 SVGAGI, per germline (reference sequence). V shed 4 bases and J shed 5 bases, with 15 bases lying between them. The CDR3 loop spans 14 amino acids. Here the CDR3 reads CASSSLFLKDEQYF. CDR3 coding DNA: TGTGCCAGCAGTTCCCTCTTCCTTAAGGACGAGCAGTACTTC.

The chain couples TRBV20-1 to TRBJ2-1; 7 bases map to TRBD2. CDR3 length: 14 amino acids. The V gene end was trimmed by 5 bases and the J gene end by 0 bases; junction bases not matched to a gene: 4. The germline gives CDR1 DFQATT, CDR2 SNEGSKA (reference sequence). In nucleotides, the CDR3 is TGCAGTGCTCGGGGGGTCAGCTCCTACAATGAGCAGTTCTTC. It specifies CSARGVSSYNEQFF.

The chain joins TRBV29-1 to TRBJ2-3; TRBD2 is a possible D gene (6 bases). The CDR3 consists of 14 residues. Germline V gene lookup returns CDR1 SQVTM and CDR2 ANQGSEA. The V end was cut by 6 bases, the J end by 4 bases, with 17 bases between. The CDR3 protein is CSVGDGSVADTQYF. The DNA of the CDR3 is TGCAGCGTAGGTGACGGGAGTGTAGCAGATACGCAGTATTTT.

This clonotype was observed a single time. The chain carries TRBV20-1 and TRBJ2-1, with 7 bases that match TRBD2. Germline V lookup: CDR1 DFQATT, CDR2 SNEGSKA (reference sequence). Trimming at V came to 0 bases and at J to 1 base, leaving 9 bases not matched to a gene. This CDR3 comprises 17 residues. The CDR3 DNA reads TGCAGTGCTAGAGAGGCTTTGCGGGAGAGTTCCTACAATGAGCAGTTCTTC. The encoded protein is CSAREALRESSYNEQFF.

This clonotype was seen only a few times. The gene calls are TRBV7-9 and TRBJ2-3, with D hard to call. Germline CDR1 and CDR2: SEHNR and FQNEAQ (reference sequence). The CDR3 has 13 residues. Trimming stripped 5 bases from V and 4 bases from J, with 10 bases between. CDR3 sequence: CASSMDPPDTQYF. The DNA of the CDR3 is TGTGCCAGCAGCATGGACCCCCCAGATACGCAGTATTTT.

The J gene is TRBJ2-7, the V gene TRBV7-3; 8 nucleotides align to TRBD1. V dropped 5 bases and J dropped 5; count of bases not matched to a gene: 8. Germline loops: CDR1 SGHTA, CDR2 FQGTGA. The CDR3 spans 14 residues. The CDR3 coding sequence is TGTGCCAGCAGCCCCTCGGACAGGGTAAACGAGCAGTACTTC. Encoded protein: CASSPSDRVNEQYF.

The V and J genes are TRBV3-1 and TRBJ1-2; D unclear. CDR3 length: 14 residues. Germline CDR1 and CDR2: LGHDT and YNNKEL (reference sequence). V dropped 1 base and J dropped 3 bases, with 9 bases sitting between them. The CDR3 reads CASSQAGTHYGYTF. The DNA of the CDR3 is TGTGCCAGCAGCCAAGCCGGAACTCACTATGGCTACACCTTC.

The V call is TRBV5-1, the J call TRBJ2-1; 12 bases are shared with TRBD2. Germline V CDR1 and CDR2: SGHRS, YFSETQ. V trimming: 0 bases; J trimming: 0 bases; junction bases outside the gene matches: 10. There are 20 residues in the CDR3. The CDR3 protein is CASSLEGTSGSLSSYNEQFF. The CDR3 coding sequence is TGCGCCAGCAGCTTGGAAGGGACTAGCGGGTCCTTAAGCTCCTACAATGAGCAGTTCTTC.

The gene calls are TRBV2 and TRBJ2-1, with TRBD2 identical over 12 bases. The germline V gene has CDR1 SNHLY and CDR2 FYNNEI. This CDR3 is built from 15 residues. V lost 4 bases and J lost 7; bases outside the gene matches: 5. CDR3 in DNA: TGTGCCAGCAGTGCTCTAGCGGGGGGGCCAAATGAGCAGTTCTTC. Protein product: CASSALAGGPNEQFF.

This clonotype was seen only once. This rearrangement joins TRBV9 to TRBJ2-6, with 7 nucleotides matching TRBD1. The CDR3 runs 17 residues. Germline V CDR1 and CDR2: SGDLS, YYNGEE. After removal of 1 base from V and 2 bases from J, the junction contained 6 bases not matched to a gene. Written as DNA, the CDR3 is TGTGCCAGCAGCGTAAGCCCAGGGGGAACTGGGGCCAACGTCCTGACTTTC. Amino acids: CASSVSPGGTGANVLTF.

This sequence joins TRBV29-1 and TRBJ1-2, with 7 bases fitting TRBD1. Trimming removed 4 bases from V and 3 bases from J; junction bases left unmatched: 8. CDR1 and CDR2 from the germline V gene are SQVTM and ANQGSEA. This CDR3 contains 14 residues. The CDR3 DNA follows: TGCAGCGTTGTAACGACAGGGACGGACTATGGCTACACCTTC. It codes for CSVVTTGTDYGYTF.

As to this clonotype: This CDR3 fails to terminate in the conserved phenylalanine or tryptophan, so it likely reflects a read error. The chain couples TRBV7-9 to TRBJ1-2; D call uncertain. Germline values: CDR1 SEHNR, CDR2 FQNEAQ (reference sequence). Trimming took off 5 bases at V and 5 bases at J, with 9 bases between the two ends. The CDR3 length is 12 residues. The CDR3 bases are TGTGCCAGCAGCGCACAATCATATGGCTACACCATC. This sequence encodes CASSAQSYGYTI.

The sample holds a few counts of this clonotype. The chain has TRBV29-1 and TRBJ2-3; D remains unclear. Germline CDR1 is SQVTM and CDR2 is ANQGSEA. CDR3 length: 16 amino acids. Trimming left V 0 bases short and J 0 bases short, with 13 bases between. CDR3 sequence: CSVEDRLGSSTDTQYF. The CDR3 bases are TGCAGCGTTGAAGATCGATTAGGGTCTAGCACAGATACGCAGTATTTT.